This T cell receptor (beta chain) was documented in a study of human T cells and chemical hapten exposure. Germline V lookup: CDR1 MNHEY, CDR2 SMNVEV (reference sequence). V was pared by 3 bases and J by 1 base, with 8 bases between. The CDR3 sequence is 14 residues long. Time point specified: pre-sensitization, week 0. As to treatment: therapeutic diphenylcyclopropenone sensitization with weekly scalp DPC. Alopecia patients deemed DPC-suitable, aged 18 to 70, excluding pregnancy. This clonotype was seen only once. MiXCR was run by TCRdb on the RACE reads, yielding one entry per CDR3 protein. The table shows approximately 80,000 distinct CDR3 sequences, with less than 15% occurring only once.

The TCR comes from a woman in her forties or fifties with alopecia areata. Some clones in this sample may be carry-over from other donors' samples. This specimen consisted of whole blood, obtained in connection with sensitization to the hapten diphenylcyclopropenone (DPC). V usage is TRBV27 and J usage is TRBJ2-3; TRBD1 might be the D (5 bases). DNA of the CDR3: TGTGCCAGCAGTTTGTCGACAGGCACAGATACGCAGTATTTT. Its translation: CASSLSTGTDTQYF.